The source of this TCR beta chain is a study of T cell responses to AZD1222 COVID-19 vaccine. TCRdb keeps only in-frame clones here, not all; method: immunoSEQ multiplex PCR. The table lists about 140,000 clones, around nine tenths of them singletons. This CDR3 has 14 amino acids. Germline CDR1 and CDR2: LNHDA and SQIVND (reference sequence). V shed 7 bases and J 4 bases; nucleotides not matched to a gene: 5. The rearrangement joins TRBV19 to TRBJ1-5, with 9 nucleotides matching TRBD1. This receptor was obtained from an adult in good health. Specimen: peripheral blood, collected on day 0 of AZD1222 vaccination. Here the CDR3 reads CASMGTGRNQPQHF. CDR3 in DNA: TGTGCCAGTATGGGGACAGGGAGGAATCAGCCCCAGCATTTT. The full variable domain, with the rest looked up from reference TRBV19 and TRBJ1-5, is DGGITQSPKYLFRKEGQNVTLSCEQNLNHDAMYWYRQDPGQGLRLIYYSQIVNDFQKGDIAEGYSVSREKKESFPLTVTSAQKNPTAFYLCASMGTGRNQPQHFGDGTRLSIL.